This TCR beta chain was captured in a study of shared clonotypes between healthy human individuals. Study outcomes and limitations: Naive subsets tended to show greater estimated richness than memory subsets. Sampling involved blood alone; tissue repertoires likely differ.

Around 30,000 T cell genomes, or about 0.2 ug DNA, went into the sorted-subset replicate PCRs. Here immunoSEQ multiplex PCR was the method, and the copy in TCRdb shows in-frame clones only, minus some. The sample contains about 990,000 clones, approximately 80% of which appear only once. Notes on this clone: Its matching antigen is unknown.

Subsets obtained from CD4+ cells comprised CD45RA+ naive and CD45RA-negative memory cells. Germline V gene data show CDR1 as SNHLY and CDR2 as FYNNEI. The CDR3 has 14 amino acids. Trimming cost V 4 bases and J 0 bases, with 6 bases left between them. The source is a man in his late teens or twenties in good health. Some clones in this sample may be carry-over from other donors' samples. Sequencing was done on a sample of memory CD4+ T cells from PBMCs. Documented subset: CD45RA-negative fraction. The V and J genes are TRBV2 and TRBJ1-4; no firm D call. The CDR3 nucleotides read TGTGCCAGCAGTGGGCCGACAACTAATGAAAAACTGTTTTTT. Translated, it gives CASSGPTTNEKLFF.